A selection of T cell receptor beta chains follows, all from one sample in a study of early T cells in non-severe SARS-CoV-2 infection. TCRdb reanalysed the 5' RACE reads using MiXCR and keeps one entry per CDR3 protein. The sample comprises 40,000 or so distinct CDR3 sequences, around 6% of which are singletons, and 3.5% to 4.5% rests with the top ten. This specimen was whole blood, taken at baseline. The receptors stem from an adult who was a healthcare worker with PCR-confirmed SARS-CoV-2 infection or an uninfected control (not recorded which). Both conserved end residues are part of each CDR3. The D gene is left open where the match is weak. Expanded clones get a size class; other rows say once, few or many, or leave the size out.

j_call v_call clone_size cdr3_length d_call cdr3_nt cdr3_aa
TRBJ1-1 TRBV4-1 many 16 TRBD1 TGCGCCAGCAGCCACTTCTTGGACAGGGGATCCCCTGAAGCTTTCTTT CASSHFLDRGSPEAFF
TRBJ1-1 TRBV27 medium-sized 15 NA TGTGCCAGCAGGGACAACACAGGGAATTCAAACGAAGCTTTCTTT CASRDNTGNSNEAFF
TRBJ2-5 TRBV5-6 many 15 NA TGTGCCAGCAGCGCACAGGGAGGGGTCCGGGAGACCCAGTACTTC CASSAQGGVRETQYF
TRBJ2-5 TRBV18 many 15 NA TGTGCCAGCTCACACGAGTCCCCCGGGGAAAAGACCCAGTACTTC CASSHESPGEKTQYF
TRBJ1-5 TRBV2 many 15 TRBD1 TGTGCCAGCAGAACCTTGGGACAGCCCAATCAGCCCCAGCATTTT CASRTLGQPNQPQHF
TRBJ1-4 TRBV10-1 many 13 NA TGCGCCAGCACAGCGGGGGCGAATGAAAAACTGTTTTTT CASTAGANEKLFF
TRBJ2-5 TRBV5-6 many 16 TRBD2 TGTGCCAGCAGCTTGGCCGGCCGGACTAGCCAAGAGACCCAGTACTTC CASSLAGRTSQETQYF
TRBJ1-3 TRBV29-1 NA 14 TRBD1 TGCAGCGCCTTTAAGGGGGCTTCTGGAAACACCATATATTTT CSAFKGASGNTIYF
TRBJ2-1 TRBV10-3 few 15 TRBD1 TGTGCCATCAGTGAGTGGGACAGGGTTGACAATGAGCAGTTCTTC CAISEWDRVDNEQFF
TRBJ2-2 TRBV5-1 many 16 TRBD1 TGCGCCAGCAGCTCCAACGGACAGGGGTCAACCGGGGAGCTGTTTTTT CASSSNGQGSTGELFF
TRBJ2-1 TRBV6-6 NA 16 TRBD1 TGTGCCAGCAGAACTCACAGGGGAGTAACCTACAATGAGCAGTTCTTC CASRTHRGVTYNEQFF
TRBJ2-5 TRBV7-2 many 16 TRBD2 TGTGCCAGCAGCTTAGTACTAGCGGGTCTCCAAGAGACCCAGTACTTC CASSLVLAGLQETQYF
TRBJ2-3 TRBV5-1 NA 15 NA TGCGCCAGCAGCCCCGGAGGCAGGGGCACAGATACGCAGTATTTT CASSPGGRGTDTQYF
TRBJ2-1 TRBV6-2/TRBV6-3 many 15 TRBD1 TGTGCCAGCCAAATTGGACAGGGGCTATACAATGAGCAGTTCTTC CASQIGQGLYNEQFF
TRBJ2-7 TRBV7-2 many 13 TRBD2 TGTGCCAGCCGAGCGGGAGGGTCCTACGAGCAGTACTTC CASRAGGSYEQYF
TRBJ2-7 TRBV7-2 NA 12 NA TGTGCCAGCAGCCACGGGTCCTACGAGCAGTACTTC CASSHGSYEQYF
TRBJ1-1 TRBV7-9 many 16 NA TGTGCCAGCAGCAAGTACAGGGACTATGAGAACACTGAAGCTTTCTTT CASSKYRDYENTEAFF
TRBJ2-7 TRBV29-1 many 15 NA TGCAGCGTTCAAAAACAGGGAAGGGGTTTCTACGAGCAGTACTTC CSVQKQGRGFYEQYF